This TCR beta chain was identified during a study of blood T cell repertoires in COVID-19. Study information: Donors in the United States, Italy and Spain gave samples during acute or convalescent COVID-19. Nucleic acid was either cDNA or gDNA, and it came from T cells, B-cell-depleted T cells, or PBMCs.

Profiling relied on immunoSEQ multiplex PCR, and the TCRdb table lists in-frame clones only, not all of them. The sample has 250,000 to 300,000 clones; more than 75% are singletons. The V and J ends lost 3 bases and 1 base, in that order; junction bases with no gene match: 7. Germline CDR1 SGHNT, CDR2 YYREEE (reference sequence). This CDR3 has 18 residues. The chain recombines TRBV5-4 with TRBJ2-6, with 10 bases that match TRBD1. The clonotype originates from a woman in her sixties with COVID-19, enrolled during active disease. Material for sequencing was peripheral blood. The CDR3 is CASSSRTGGTSGANVLTF. The CDR3, as DNA: TGTGCCAGCAGCTCAAGGACAGGGGGAACGTCTGGGGCCAACGTCCTGACTTTC.